A selection of T cell receptor beta chains follows, all from one sample in a study of Graves' ophthalmopathy and Graves' hyperthyroidism. TCRdb re-called the multiplex PCR reads through MiXCR, storing one row per CDR3 protein. Seen here are 900,000 to 1,200,000 distinct CDR3 sequences, around a third observed once, and the top ten hold around 10%. Sequencing used peripheral blood or thyroid tissue (not recorded which). The receptors stem from an adult man with Graves' hyperthyroidism. Both conserved end residues are part of each CDR3. The D gene is left open where the match is weak. Size is omitted from some rows. Given values are once, few, many or a class for expanded clones.

>TRBJ2-2|NA|many|TRBV5-1
TGTGCCAGCAGCTTAGACAGTAACACCGGGGAGCTGTTTTTT
CASSLDSNTGELFF
>TRBJ1-4|NA|NA|TRBV29-1
TGCAGCGTTGAAAAAGGCGGCACTGAAAAACTGTTTTTT
CSVEKGGTEKLFF
>TRBJ2-2|TRBD2|few|TRBV7-3
TGTGCCAGCAGCTTACTGGCGGGAGGGTACGGGGAGCTGTTTTTT
CASSLLAGGYGELFF
>TRBJ1-4|NA|many|TRBV10-3
TGTGCCATCAGTGATTCCAGGGTCGAAGCTGAAAAACTGTTTTTT
CAISDSRVEAEKLFF
>TRBJ2-2|NA|few|TRBV11-2
TGTGCCAGCAGACACTATCGGCAACAGGGAAGGAGCACCGGGGAGCTGTTTTTT
CASRHYRQQGRSTGELFF
>TRBJ1-2|NA|NA|TRBV29-1
TGCAGCGTTGATTTTGTAGGATACTATGGCTACACCTTC
CSVDFVGYYGYTF
>TRBJ1-5|TRBD1|NA|TRBV5-5
TGTGCCAGCAACCCCCGGGACAGGGATCAGCCCCAGCATTTT
CASNPRDRDQPQHF
>TRBJ2-5|NA|NA|TRBV20-1
TGCAGTGCTAGAGGTCACAGACCGGGTAGAGAGACCCAGTACTTC
CSARGHRPGRETQYF
>TRBJ1-4|NA|NA|TRBV7-9
TGTGCCAGCAGCGTACGTATGGGAGAGGCAGAAAAACTGTTTTTT
CASSVRMGEAEKLFF
>TRBJ1-3|TRBD1|few|TRBV7-2
TGTGCCAGCAGCCTCACGGACAGGCGCTCTGGAAACACCATATATTTT
CASSLTDRRSGNTIYF
>TRBJ2-5|TRBD2|NA|TRBV20-1
TGCAGTGCTAGAGGGGGGACTAGCGGGGAGACCCAGTACTTC
CSARGGTSGETQYF
>TRBJ2-5|TRBD1|few|TRBV5-1
TGCGCCAGCAGCGGACAGGGGTCGGCTCTTGGGGAGACCCAGTACTTC
CASSGQGSALGETQYF
>TRBJ1-3|TRBD1|NA|TRBV20-1
TGCAGTGCTGAGGACAGGGGAGACTCTGGAAACACCATATATTTT
CSAEDRGDSGNTIYF
>TRBJ2-5|NA|few|TRBV29-1
TGCAGCGTTCAAGGAATCTTGGGAGAGACCCAGTACTTC
CSVQGILGETQYF
>TRBJ1-5|NA|NA|TRBV20-1
TGCAGTGCCCCGAAGGTCAGGGGTCAGCCCCAGCATTTT
CSAPKVRGQPQHF
>TRBJ2-7|NA|few|TRBV19
TGTGCCAGTACCGATCGGGGCGACTACGAGCAGTACTTC
CASTDRGDYEQYF
>TRBJ1-4|TRBD1|once|TRBV25-1
TGTGCCAGCAGTTGGGACAGGGAGGCTGAAAAACTGTTTTTT
CASSWDREAEKLFF
>TRBJ2-7|TRBD1|many|TRBV20-1
TGCAGTACTGACAGGGTCTCCTCCTACGAGCAGTACTTC
CSTDRVSSYEQYF
>TRBJ2-7|NA|few|TRBV10-3
TGTGCCAGCATTCCGGGCCCCAACACCTACCTCGAGCAGTACTTC
CASIPGPNTYLEQYF
>TRBJ2-5|NA|few|TRBV10-3
TGTGCCATCAGTGGGGGCAGGCAAGAGACCCAGTACTTC
CAISGGRQETQYF
>TRBJ2-5|TRBD2|few|TRBV2
TGTGCCAGCAGCGGTGGATGGACTAGCGGGAGGGGGGAGACCCAGTACTTC
CASSGGWTSGRGETQYF
>TRBJ2-5|NA|NA|TRBV29-1
TGCAGCGTCCATATCGAAGAGACCCAGTACTTC
CSVHIEETQYF
>TRBJ2-5|TRBD1|NA|TRBV5-4
TGTGCCAGCAGGGGGGGGGGACAGGGGATCCAAGAGACCCAGTACTTC
CASRGGGQGIQETQYF
>TRBJ1-5|TRBD1|many|TRBV20-1
TGCAGTGCCAACCTCGGGACAGGATGGAATCAGCCCCAGCATTTT
CSANLGTGWNQPQHF
>TRBJ2-7|NA|NA|TRBV5-5
TGTGCCAGCAGCTCGCAGACAGGATACGAGCAGTACTTC
CASSSQTGYEQYF
>TRBJ1-2|TRBD1|few|TRBV15
TGTGCCACCAGCAGTACTACAGGGGATTGGGGCTACACCTTC
CATSSTTGDWGYTF
>TRBJ1-1|TRBD1|NA|TRBV7-9
TGTGCCAGCAGTAGGACAGGGGAGGAAGCTTACTTT
CASSRTGEEAYF
>TRBJ1-4|NA|NA|TRBV29-1
TGCAGCGTTCCAGGGGCACATGAAAAACTGTTTTTT
CSVPGAHEKLFF
>TRBJ1-1|NA|many|TRBV20-1
TGCAGTGCTAGGAACCCCCGGCGCAGGATGGGCACTGAAGCTTTCTTT
CSARNPRRRMGTEAFF
>TRBJ2-5|NA|many|TRBV10-3
TGTGCCATCAGTGGCAACCCAGGGTCGACCCAGTACTTC
CAISGNPGSTQYF
>TRBJ2-5|NA|NA|TRBV7-2
TGTGCCAGCAGCCCCTCCCCTGGGGTCCAAGAGACCCAGTACTTC
CASSPSPGVQETQYF
>TRBJ2-7|TRBD1|many|TRBV12-3/TRBV12-4
TGTGCCAGCAGTTTAGAGACAGGGCCTCCGTACGAGCAGTACTTC
CASSLETGPPYEQYF
>TRBJ1-4|NA|once|TRBV6-6
TGTGCCAGCAGTTACGCAGGGCCGTCTAATGAAAAACTGTTTTTT
CASSYAGPSNEKLFF
>TRBJ1-5|NA|many|TRBV2
TGTGCCAGCAGTGAAGGGGACGTAGGGCAGCCCCAGCATTTT
CASSEGDVGQPQHF
>TRBJ2-7|NA|few|TRBV6-6
TGTGCCAGCAGTTACGACGGGGCTGAGCAGTACTTC
CASSYDGAEQYF
>TRBJ1-6|NA|many|TRBV14
TGTGCCAGCAGCCAAGATGCGGGAGCACTCTATTCACCCCTCCACTTT
CASSQDAGALYSPLHF
>TRBJ2-2|NA|NA|TRBV2
TGTGCCAGCACCCAGGTGCGCACCGGGGAGCTGTTTTTT
CASTQVRTGELFF
>TRBJ1-6|NA|NA|TRBV6-4
TGTGCCAGCAGGCCGGGACTCTATAATTCACCCCTCCACTTT
CASRPGLYNSPLHF
>TRBJ1-2|NA|many|TRBV6-5
TGTGCCAGCAGGGAGTCAGGGAAGTGGCAAGGCTACACCTTC
CASRESGKWQGYTF
>TRBJ2-2|NA|NA|TRBV29-1
TGCAGCGCTAATACCGTGGGCTCGAACACCGGGGAGCTGTTTTTT
CSANTVGSNTGELFF
>TRBJ2-7|NA|NA|TRBV11-2
TGTGCCAGCATCTTCGGGCACGAGCAGTACTTC
CASIFGHEQYF
>TRBJ1-1|TRBD1|NA|TRBV7-9
TGTGCCAGCAGAAGTGGGACAGGGCGTGAAGCTTTCTTT
CASRSGTGREAFF
>TRBJ2-7|TRBD1|NA|TRBV9
TGTGCCAGCAGCGAGGCGGACAGGGGGCCCTACGAGCAGTACTTC
CASSEADRGPYEQYF
>TRBJ2-7|NA|few|TRBV10-3
TGTGCCAGCAACCGCGAGCCCCTCGGGTTGAACGAGCAGTACTTC
CASNREPLGLNEQYF
>TRBJ1-1|NA|NA|TRBV9
TGCGCCAGCAGCTTGGGATCTGGGGGGAGCACTGAAGCTTTCTTT
CASSLGSGGSTEAFF
>TRBJ1-4|TRBD1|NA|TRBV20-1
TGCAGTGCTGACAGGGTCGGTGAAAAACTGTTTTTT
CSADRVGEKLFF
>TRBJ1-4|NA|NA|TRBV12-3/TRBV12-4
TGTGCCAGCAGTCCCATGCAGGGGTTGGGGGAAAAACTGTTTTTT
CASSPMQGLGEKLFF
>TRBJ2-5|TRBD2|many|TRBV12-3/TRBV12-4
TGTGCCAGCAGTTTATTTCCGGGAGGAGGAGAGACCCAGTACTTC
CASSLFPGGGETQYF
>TRBJ2-7|NA|many|TRBV7-8
TGTGCCAGCAGCTTACCAGGGCTGGGCTACGAGCAGTACTTC
CASSLPGLGYEQYF
>TRBJ1-1|TRBD1|NA|TRBV7-2
TGTGCCAGCAGCTTGCTGGGGACAGTCGGTGAAGCTTTCTTT
CASSLLGTVGEAFF